These 5 T cell receptor beta chains were sequenced from one sample in a study of technical replicates of blood from several donors. Profiled with immunoSEQ multiplex PCR; TCRdb holds only in-frame clones, not every one. The table shows about 78,000 clones, with 90% to 95% occurring only once. Sequencing used T cells isolated from PBMCs. The receptors stem from a human donor in good health.

The rearrangement uses TRBV13 and TRBJ2-1, with 11 nucleotides matching TRBD2. CDR1 and CDR2 from the germline V gene are PRHDT and FYEKMQ (reference sequence). Trimming cost V 4 bases and J 4 bases; bases outside gene matches: 6. This CDR3 is built from 16 residues. Written as DNA, the CDR3 is TGTGCCAGCAGCTCCCTAGGGACTAGCGGTTACAATGAGCAGTTCTTC. This translates into CASSSLGTSGYNEQFF.

The rearrangement joins TRBV7-8 to TRBJ1-2; no reliable D call. V lost 1 base and J lost 8, with 11 bases in between. In germline, CDR1 is SGHVS, CDR2 FQNEAQ. The length of the CDR3 is 13 residues. Written as DNA, the CDR3 is TGTGCCAGCAGCTTAGGAGGCCCTGAGGGCTACACCTTC. It is translated as CASSLGGPEGYTF. The complete variable domain, with remaining parts taken from reference TRBV7-8 and TRBJ1-2, reads GAGVSQSPRYKVAKRGQDVALRCDPISGHVSLFWYQQALGQGPEFLTYFQNEAQLDKSGLPSDRFFAERPEGSVSTLKIQRTQQEDSAVYLCASSLGGPEGYTFGSGTRLTVV.

The V call is TRBV6-1, the J call TRBJ1-2, with a possible D match to TRBD1 (5 bases). This CDR3 contains 13 residues. V was trimmed by 7 bases and J by 4 bases, leaving 13 bases between them. Per germline, CDR1 MNHNS and CDR2 SASEGT. CDR3 loop: CASTRGPTYGYTF. CDR3 DNA sequence: TGTGCCAGCACTAGGGGTCCCACCTATGGCTACACCTTC.

The chain recombines TRBV28 with TRBJ1-5, with D possibly matching TRBD1 (6 bases). The CDR3 extends over 13 amino acids. Germline V gene lookup returns CDR1 MDHEN and CDR2 SYDVKM. The V end lost 8 bases, the J end lost 2 bases, and 10 bases lay between the germline ends. As DNA, the CDR3 is TGTGCCAGCTACCCAGGGGGCAATCAGCCCCAGCATTTT. It specifies CASYPGGNQPQHF.

The rearrangement links TRBV19 to TRBJ2-7, with D hard to call. The CDR3 totals 13 residues. The germline V and J ends were trimmed by 2 bases and 2 bases, with 7 bases remaining between them. Germline CDR1 LNHDA, CDR2 SQIVND (reference sequence). Written as DNA, the CDR3 is TGTGCCAGTAGTATATCAGAAACCTACGAGCAGTACTTC. Its translation: CASSISETYEQYF.